Presented here are 29 T cell receptor beta chains from one specimen sequenced in a study of circulating and synovial CD4+ cells in juvenile arthritis. Sequenced by immunoSEQ multiplex PCR; TCRdb stores in-frame clones only, minus some. The sample consists of about 34,000 clones, nearly 97% of them appearing once. The sequenced sample was CD4+ T cells from blood. All receptors derive from a human donor with juvenile idiopathic arthritis.

The chain combines TRBV23-1 with TRBJ2-2, with D maybe TRBD1 (6 bases). Being an ORF, TRBV23-1 has a function that is uncertain. The CDR3 sequence is 20 residues long. V was cut by 4 bases and J by 1 base, with 25 bases left in between. The CDR3 DNA sequence: TGCGCCAGCAGTCTACGTGATCCCCCGGTTGGCAGGGGGAACACCGGGGAGCTGTTTTTT. Its translation: CASSLRDPPVGRGNTGELFF.

The chain combines TRBV7-9 with TRBJ2-1, with TRBD2 matching 7 bases. CDR1 is SEHNR and CDR2 is FQNEAQ in the germline V gene (reference sequence). This CDR3 has 18 amino acids. V trimming: 2 bases; J trimming: 0 bases; junction bases outside the gene matches: 10. CDR3 loop: CASSLRGVHQGSYNEQFF. The CDR3 DNA sequence: TGTGCCAGCAGCTTACGGGGGGTCCATCAGGGCTCCTACAATGAGCAGTTCTTC.

The chain combines TRBV5-1 with TRBJ2-3, with 7 bases fitting TRBD2. Germline CDR1 reads SGHRS; CDR2 reads YFSETQ. This CDR3 has 16 amino acids. J was trimmed by 0 bases and V by 4 bases; bases with no gene match: 8. The CDR3: CASSPGGWVSTDTQYF. As DNA, the CDR3 is TGCGCCAGCAGCCCGGGGGGATGGGTGAGCACAGATACGCAGTATTTT.

This sequence joins TRBV4-1 and TRBJ2-2; 10 nucleotides line up with TRBD2. The CDR3 length is 20 residues. The germline V gene encodes CDR1 MGHRA and CDR2 YSYEKL. The trim removed 4 bases at V and 1 base at J, leaving 15 bases unmatched. This chain's CDR3 is CASSPKMGSGGLLNTGELFF. The CDR3 nucleotides read TGCGCCAGCAGCCCCAAAATGGGTAGCGGGGGGCTTCTGAACACCGGGGAGCTGTTTTTT.

This sequence joins TRBV11-2 and TRBJ1-1; perhaps TRBD1 as D (5 bases). The V and J ends lost 4 bases and 0 bases respectively, with 9 bases between them. CDR1 SGHAT and CDR2 FQNNGV come from the germline V gene. The CDR3 is made up of 14 amino acids. CDR3 amino acids: CASSYTTVNTEAFF. The CDR3 coding sequence is TGTGCCAGCAGCTACACGACAGTGAACACTGAAGCTTTCTTT.

The chain's CDR3 is CASSQDLGQRQETQYF. The CDR3 coding sequence is TGTGCCAGCAGCCAAGATCTGGGACAGAGACAAGAGACCCAGTACTTC. The rearrangement links TRBV4-2 to TRBJ2-7; 7 nucleotides align to TRBD1. Judging by the DNA end, TRBJ2-5 fits better; the J call may be wrong. This CDR3 spans 16 amino acids. Per the germline V gene, CDR1 is LGHNA and CDR2 is YNFKEQ.

V gene TRBV9 combines with J gene TRBJ2-7; D might be TRBD2 (7 bases). Germline-derived CDR1 and CDR2 are SGDLS and YYNGEE. The CDR3 has 17 amino acids. V shed 0 bases and J shed 5 bases, with 21 bases lying between them. In nucleotides, the CDR3 is TGTGCCAGCAGCGTAGGCGGGGGCGCGGACCGCCGGGACGAGCAGTACTTC. Its translation: CASSVGGGADRRDEQYF.

V usage is TRBV15 and J usage is TRBJ2-7, with D possibly being TRBD2 (5 bases). CDR3 length: 19 amino acids. V gave up 0 bases and J gave up 4 bases, with 25 bases separating them. CDR1 is LNHNV, CDR2 YYDKDF, per germline (reference sequence). CDR3 nucleotides: TGTGCCACCAGCAGAGATGCGGGCTGGGGTGGGAGCCGGAATTACGAGCAGTACTTC. Protein product: CATSRDAGWGGSRNYEQYF. Full variable domain (rest looked up from reference TRBV15 and TRBJ2-7): DAMVIQNPRYQVTQFGKPVTLSCSQTLNHNVMYWYQQKSSQAPKLLFHYYDKDFNNEADTPDNFQSRRPNTSFCFLDIRSPGLGDTAMYLCATSRDAGWGGSRNYEQYFGPGTRLTVT.

V gene TRBV4-2 combines with J gene TRBJ2-3; 10 bases align to TRBD2. Per the germline V gene, CDR1 is LGHNA and CDR2 is YNFKEQ. The CDR3 spans 18 residues. Germline trimming cut 0 bases from V and 0 bases from J; bases unmatched to any gene: 6. In DNA, the CDR3 is TGTGCCAGCAGCCAAGATACTAGCGGGGTTCATAGCACAGATACGCAGTATTTT. Its translation: CASSQDTSGVHSTDTQYF.

This chain connects TRBV18 to TRBJ2-7; 9 bases map to TRBD1. Looked up from germline, CDR1 is KGHSH and CDR2 is LQKENI. J was trimmed by 3 bases and V by 4 bases; bases with no gene match: 16. The CDR3 totals 18 residues. This CDR3 is CASSLPYGQGYLDYEQYF. The CDR3 nucleotides are TGTGCCAGCTCACTCCCTTACGGACAGGGGTACCTCGACTACGAGCAGTACTTC.

This clone was picked up one time. V is TRBV19 and J is TRBJ1-4; D perhaps matches TRBD1 (5 bases). CDR1 and CDR2 from the germline V gene are LNHDA and SQIVND (reference sequence). The CDR3 has 15 amino acids. Trimming left V 7 bases short and J 0 bases short, with 12 bases between. The CDR3 is CASTMGGTTNEKLFF. CDR3 coding DNA: TGTGCCAGTACCATGGGGGGTACAACTAATGAAAAACTGTTTTTT. Filled out from reference TRBV19 and TRBJ1-4, the complete variable domain reads DGGITQSPKYLFRKEGQNVTLSCEQNLNHDAMYWYRQDPGQGLRLIYYSQIVNDFQKGDIAEGYSVSREKKESFPLTVTSAQKNPTAFYLCASTMGGTTNEKLFFGSGTQLSVL.

The CDR3 bases are TGTGCCAGCAGCTTAGCTTTGACAGTCTCCACTTCTGGAAACACCATATATTTT. It encodes CASSLALTVSTSGNTIYF. The chain employs TRBV7-8 and TRBJ1-3, with D possibly TRBD1 on 5 matching bases. V was clipped by 0 bases and J by 1 base, with 16 bases between them. This CDR3 has 18 residues. Germline V gene sequence: CDR1 SGHVS, CDR2 FQNEAQ. Full variable domain (missing parts from reference TRBV7-8 and TRBJ1-3): GAGVSQSPRYKVAKRGQDVALRCDPISGHVSLFWYQQALGQGPEFLTYFQNEAQLDKSGLPSDRFFAERPEGSVSTLKIQRTQQEDSAVYLCASSLALTVSTSGNTIYFGEGSWLTVV.

This chain joins TRBV6-5 and TRBJ1-1, with 8 bases fitting TRBD1. From germline, CDR1 is MNHEY and CDR2 SVGAGI. Trimming cost V 6 bases and J 5 bases; bases outside gene matches: 2. CDR3 length: 12 amino acids. The DNA of the CDR3 is TGTGCCAGCAGCAGGGGGCGGACTGAAGCTTTCTTT. Translation gives CASSRGRTEAFF.

This chain joins TRBV28 and TRBJ2-7; perhaps TRBD1 as D (5 bases). Trimming left V 2 bases short and J 4 bases short, with 12 bases between. CDR1 MDHEN and CDR2 SYDVKM come from the germline V gene. The CDR3 contains 14 residues. The DNA for the CDR3 is TGTGCCAGCAGTTTAGGGGCGAGCCCTTACGAGCAGTACTTC. Translating it yields CASSLGASPYEQYF.

The chain has TRBV12-5 and TRBJ1-1; 7 bases map to TRBD1. The CDR3 covers 16 residues. Germline V gives CDR1 LGHNT, CDR2 FRNRAP. V trimming: 1 base; J trimming: 5 bases; junction bases outside the gene matches: 10. The CDR3 loop reads CASGLADRQGYTEAFF. The CDR3 DNA reads as TGTGCTAGTGGTTTGGCTGACAGACAGGGTTATACTGAAGCTTTCTTT.

This clone was counted once. The chain uses TRBV5-1 and TRBJ2-1, with TRBD1 matching over 7 bases. From germline, CDR1 is SGHRS and CDR2 YFSETQ. The J segment lost 5 bases and the V segment lost 0 bases, leaving 5 bases of the junction unmatched. The CDR3 consists of 15 residues. In DNA form, the CDR3 reads TGCGCCAGCAGCTTGGGACAGGGTTTCCACAATGAGCAGTTCTTC. It yields the protein CASSLGQGFHNEQFF.

The rearrangement joins TRBV5-3 to TRBJ2-7; 10 bases fit TRBD2. TRBV5-3 is known as an ORF, though its function is uncertain. The CDR3 is 15 amino acids. V lost 4 bases to trimming and J lost 5 bases; unmatched junction nucleotides: 9. The CDR3 protein is CARSSPGTSAHEQYF. In nucleotides, the CDR3 is TGTGCCAGAAGCAGCCCCGGGACTAGCGCCCACGAGCAGTACTTC.

The chain carries TRBV6-1 and TRBJ1-4; 7 bases line up with TRBD1. J lost 0 bases, V lost 6 bases, and 4 bases had no gene match. Germline CDR1 is MNHNS and CDR2 is SASEGT. The CDR3 sequence is 15 residues long. CDR3 sequence (DNA): TGTGCCAGCAGGGGACAGATAGCAACTAATGAAAAACTGTTTTTT. Translated, it gives CASRGQIATNEKLFF.

The rearrangement uses TRBV19 and TRBJ2-3; D is unclear. The V end lost 1 base, the J end lost 0 bases, and 8 bases lay between the germline ends. Germline CDR1 is LNHDA and CDR2 is SQIVND (reference sequence). CDR3 length equals 15 residues. CDR3 nucleotide sequence: TGTGCCAGTAGTATAGGGCAGACTAGCACAGATACGCAGTATTTT. Residues: CASSIGQTSTDTQYF.

This chain connects TRBV9 to TRBJ2-1; TRBD1 matches at 9 bases. V lost 4 bases to trimming and J lost 9 bases; unmatched junction nucleotides: 8. CDR1 SGDLS and CDR2 YYNGEE come from the germline V gene. The CDR3 extends over 14 amino acids. CDR3: CASSSTGGWVEQFF. The DNA of the CDR3 is TGTGCCAGCAGCTCGACAGGGGGGTGGGTTGAGCAGTTCTTC.

DNA of the CDR3: TGTGCCTGGAAGCTAATGGGAGTATGGGACACTGAAGCTTTCTTT. Its translation is CAWKLMGVWDTEAFF. The chain couples TRBV30 to TRBJ1-1; D uncertain. CDR1 is GTSNPN and CDR2 is SVGIG in the germline V gene (reference sequence). Trimming removed 4 bases at V and 3 bases at J, with 18 bases between. This CDR3 contains 15 residues.

The chain combines TRBV5-6 with TRBJ1-2; 9 bases agree with TRBD1. The germline CDR1 and CDR2 sequences are SGHDT and YYEEEE. The CDR3 contains 17 residues. After removal of 4 bases from V and 4 bases from J, the junction contained 14 bases not matched to a gene. DNA for the CDR3: TGTGCCAGCAGCCCAAGCGGACCGGGACAGGGAGGCTATGGCTACACCTTC. Translating it yields CASSPSGPGQGGYGYTF.

V and J are TRBV7-9 and TRBJ1-2; no reliable D call. This CDR3 is built from 13 residues. Germline CDR1 reads SEHNR; CDR2 reads FQNEAQ (reference sequence). Trimming took 6 bases from V and 4 from J, leaving 12 bases between them. This CDR3 is CASRGPGGYGYTF. The CDR3 DNA reads TGTGCCAGCAGAGGCCCCGGAGGCTATGGCTACACCTTC.

The chain employs TRBV7-2 and TRBJ1-2, with D possibly TRBD1 on 6 matching bases. Germline V gene sequence: CDR1 SGHTA, CDR2 FQGNSA. CDR3 length: 13 amino acids. The V end lost 5 bases, the J end lost 3 bases, and 10 bases lay between the germline ends. CDR3 DNA sequence: TGTGCCAGCAGCCCAGGGGTGGACTATGGCTACACCTTC. It specifies CASSPGVDYGYTF.

This chain connects TRBV5-1 to TRBJ2-3, with D perhaps matching TRBD1 (5 bases). Trimming took off 0 bases at V and 4 bases at J, with 12 bases between the two ends. The CDR3 sequence is 15 residues long. Germline CDR1 and CDR2: SGHRS and YFSETQ. The CDR3 sequence is CASSLGAGLADTQYF. CDR3 DNA: TGCGCCAGCAGCTTGGGGGCAGGGCTGGCAGATACGCAGTATTTT.

The rearrangement uses TRBV4-3 and TRBJ2-3, with TRBD1 matching over 8 bases. Per germline, CDR1 LGHNA and CDR2 YSLEER. V lost 4 bases and J lost 5; bases outside the gene matches: 5. This CDR3 comprises 14 residues. The CDR3 is CASSPGGAGDTQYF. The CDR3 DNA reads as TGCGCCAGCAGCCCAGGGGGCGCGGGAGATACGCAGTATTTT.

The table lists this clone with a count of one. The rearrangement links TRBV4-3 to TRBJ1-2; TRBD1 agrees at 8 bases. The J segment lost 5 bases and the V segment lost 0 bases, leaving 5 bases of the junction unmatched. Looked up from germline, CDR1 is LGHNA and CDR2 is YSLEER. This CDR3 is 15 amino acids long. CDR3 bases: TGCGCCAGCAGCCAAGAACGGACAGGGAAATATGGCTACACCTTC. It codes for CASSQERTGKYGYTF.

The V and J genes are TRBV7-3 and TRBJ2-1, with 9 bases fitting TRBD2. The CDR3 contains 16 residues. The ends lost 2 bases at V and 3 bases at J; junction bases unmatched: 5. Germline-derived CDR1 and CDR2 are SGHTA and FQGTGA. The CDR3 DNA follows: TGTGCCAGCAGCTTATTCCCAGCGGGAGGCTACAATGAGCAGTTCTTC. Protein: CASSLFPAGGYNEQFF. The variable domain in full, with the rest retrieved from reference TRBV7-3 and TRBJ2-1, is GAGVSQTPSNKVTEKGKYVELRCDPISGHTALYWYRQSLGQGPEFLIYFQGTGAADDSGLPNDRFFAVRPEGSVSTLKIQRTERGDSAVYLCASSLFPAGGYNEQFFGPGTRLTVL.

This clone was found a few times. The genes are TRBV19 and TRBJ2-1, with 8 bases aligning to TRBD2. This CDR3 contains 17 residues. The germline V gene encodes CDR1 LNHDA and CDR2 SQIVND (reference sequence). After removal of 10 bases from V and 6 bases from J, the junction contained 20 bases not matched to a gene. The CDR3 coding sequence is TGTGCCACTGATAGCAGTCAAAGCGGGAGAGGTGGCAATGAGCAGTTCTTC. Protein sequence: CATDSSQSGRGGNEQFF.